This T cell receptor beta chain was observed in a study of blood T cell repertoires in COVID-19. CDR1 is SGDLS and CDR2 is YYNGEE in the germline V gene. V gave up 1 base and J gave up 5 bases, with 12 bases separating them. The CDR3 spans 14 residues. Data came from immunoSEQ multiplex PCR; TCRdb stores just in-frame clones and leaves some out. The profile shows 99,000 or so clones, around 86% of them singletons. V is TRBV9 and J is TRBJ2-5; perhaps TRBD1 as D (6 bases). This sequence originates from a man older than 75 with acute or convalescent COVID-19. Sequenced: peripheral blood. CDR3 residues: CASSVQSRGETQYF. Written as DNA, the CDR3 is TGTGCCAGCAGCGTACAGTCTAGGGGGGAGACCCAGTACTTC.